Each of the 3 T cell receptor beta chains below was sequenced from the same sample in a study of Graves' ophthalmopathy and Graves' hyperthyroidism. RNA served as the template for amplifying TCR beta CDR3 regions. The first-round RT-PCR employed HTBI primers together with the Qiagen OneStep RT-PCR kit. A multiplex PCR was then performed as the second round. Using its own MiXCR run on the multiplex PCR reads, TCRdb lists one record per CDR3 protein. The table records approximately 210,000 distinct CDR3 sequences, over 25% of them present only once. The specimen was peripheral blood. All receptors come from a man over 45 with Graves' ophthalmopathy.

This clonotype has ten or more counts. Written as DNA, the CDR3 is TGCGCCAGCAGCTTGATGGGGGGCGGGAACATTCAGTACTTC. This gives the protein CASSLMGGGNIQYF. J is TRBJ2-4 and V is TRBV5-1; TRBD1 or TRBD2 may be the D gene (6 bases each). The V end was cut by 1 base, the J end by 7 bases, with 12 bases between. The CDR3 sequence is 14 residues long. Germline V lookup: CDR1 SGHRS, CDR2 YFSETQ.

This clonotype was seen at least ten times. This chain links TRBV6-5 with TRBJ1-5; 8 nucleotides align to TRBD1. This CDR3 has 14 residues. Trimming removed 4 bases from V and 2 bases from J; junction bases left unmatched: 1. Germline V gene sequence: CDR1 MNHEY, CDR2 SVGAGI. CDR3 DNA: TGTGCCAGCAGTTGGGGACAGGGCAATCAGCCCCAGCATTTT. This gives the protein CASSWGQGNQPQHF.

The table lists this clonotype with a few counts. The CDR3 reads CASSERTGLSYEQYF. For the CDR3, the DNA is TGTGCCAGCAGTGAAAGGACAGGGCTGTCCTACGAGCAGTACTTC. This chain joins TRBV2 and TRBJ2-7, with 8 bases lining up with TRBD1. Germline V CDR1 and CDR2: SNHLY, FYNNEI. The CDR3 has 15 residues. The ends lost 2 bases at V and 1 base at J; junction bases unmatched: 4.